The text below deals with one T cell receptor beta chain. The data are from a study of blood T cell repertoires in COVID-19. Overall study context: From T cells, B-cell-depleted T cells, or PBMCs came the material, which was cDNA or gDNA.

Study processing details: It was from reference gene primer amplification that nucleated cell counts were estimated. Data came from immunoSEQ multiplex PCR; TCRdb stores just in-frame clones and leaves some out. Clone size and the V and J calls come from that table; the DNA yielded D and trimming. The sample records tens of thousands of clones, approximately 81% being singletons. V was pared by 3 bases and J by 6 bases, with 10 bases of the junction left unmatched. From germline, CDR1 is MGHRA and CDR2 YSYEKL. CDR3 length: 18 residues. The source material was peripheral blood. This TCR derives from an elderly man with acute or convalescent COVID-19. The chain couples TRBV4-1 to TRBJ2-2; 13 bases are a match to TRBD2. CDR3 bases: TGCGCCAGCAGCCAGGGAGGACTAGCGGGAGTAGGCGCCGGGGAGCTGTTTTTT. Translation: CASSQGGLAGVGAGELFF.